Presented here are 7 T cell receptor beta chains from one specimen sequenced in a study of shared clonotypes between healthy human individuals. Only in-frame clones appear in the TCRdb table, and some are missing; sequencing was by immunoSEQ multiplex PCR. The sample has about 530,000 clones, 90% to 96% seen once. Sequencing was carried out using naive CD4+ T cells sorted from blood. Specified subset: CD45RA+ positively selected. The receptors were gathered from a woman under 40 in good health.

J is TRBJ1-2 and V is TRBV4-2; 7 nucleotides align to TRBD1. Germline trimming cut 3 bases from V and 2 bases from J; bases unmatched to any gene: 3. The CDR3 spans 14 residues. Germline-derived CDR1 and CDR2 are LGHNA and YNFKEQ. The CDR3 region is CASSQPDRNYGYTF. CDR3 DNA: TGTGCCAGCAGCCAGCCGGACAGGAACTATGGCTACACCTTC.

The chain has TRBV4-1 and TRBJ1-4, with 9 bases aligning to TRBD1. Germline values: CDR1 MGHRA, CDR2 YSYEKL. The CDR3 runs to 15 residues. Trimming took 6 bases from V and 6 from J; bases not matched to a gene: 8. The CDR3 DNA sequence: TGCGCCAGCAGGGAAATCGGGACAGGGCATGAAAAACTGTTTTTT. It yields the protein CASREIGTGHEKLFF.

The chain combines TRBV5-1 with TRBJ1-1; possibly TRBD1 for D (5 bases). V was trimmed by 3 bases and J by 2 bases, leaving 14 bases between them. In germline, CDR1 is SGHRS, CDR2 YFSETQ. This CDR3 has 15 amino acids. CDR3 DNA: TGCGCCAGCAGCTATGGACATTCAAGCAACACTGAAGCTTTCTTT. It translates to CASSYGHSSNTEAFF.

This clone was found once. The CDR3 protein is CASSSTRWGGVSNQPQHF. The DNA of the CDR3 is TGTGCCAGCTCCTCTACGCGTTGGGGCGGAGTCAGCAATCAGCCCCAGCATTTT. This rearrangement joins TRBV27 to TRBJ1-5, with a possible D match to TRBD1 (5 bases). Trimming took off 8 bases at V and 1 base at J, with 24 bases between the two ends. The CDR3 is 18 residues long. From germline, CDR1 is MNHEY and CDR2 SMNVEV (reference sequence).

J is TRBJ2-5 and V is TRBV7-9; a possible D gene is TRBD1 (5 bases). The J call may be incorrect, as the DNA end agrees better with TRBJ2-7. This CDR3 comprises 15 residues. Per the germline V gene, CDR1 is SEHNR and CDR2 is FQNEAQ (reference sequence). This chain's CDR3 is CASSLVTAPAYEQYF. The DNA of the CDR3 is TGTGCCAGCAGCTTAGTGACAGCCCCCGCCTACGAGCAGTACTTC.

The genes are TRBV7-2 and TRBJ2-5; 12 bases are shared with TRBD2. From germline, CDR1 is SGHTA and CDR2 FQGNSA. Trimming at V came to 5 bases and at J to 7 bases, leaving 2 bases not matched to a gene. There are 13 residues in the CDR3. The chain's CDR3 is CASSLLAGGTQYF. CDR3 DNA sequence: TGTGCCAGCAGCCTACTAGCGGGAGGGACCCAGTACTTC.

This chain joins TRBV6-6 and TRBJ2-5, with D hard to call. The CDR3 spans 12 residues. Germline CDR1 reads MNHNY; CDR2 reads SVGAGI (reference sequence). The V and J ends lost 3 bases and 4 bases respectively, with 6 bases between them. The CDR3 region is CASSYRPETQYF. The CDR3, as DNA: TGTGCCAGCAGTTATCGTCCAGAGACCCAGTACTTC.